The clone carrying this T cell receptor (beta chain) has a single count. Its cognate antigen is unknown. This record comes from a study of T cell responses to AZD1222 COVID-19 vaccine. CDR3 size: 16 residues. The germline CDR1 and CDR2 sequences are MGHRA and YSYEKL. V dropped 0 bases and J dropped 4 bases, with 13 bases sitting between them. This table comes from immunoSEQ multiplex PCR, and its TCRdb copy is limited to in-frame clones, with some not included. The repertoire holds around 130,000 clones, with about nine tenths as singletons. Study-wide results and limits: Donors were largely white British and mainly female; clonal diversity was possibly underestimated.

The chain combines TRBV4-1 with TRBJ2-4, with a possible D match to TRBD1 (5 bases). This receptor was identified in an adult in good health. The sample consisted of peripheral blood, taken on day 0 of AZD1222 vaccination. CDR3 residues: CASSQDSQGTKNIQYF. The CDR3 DNA is TGCGCCAGCAGCCAAGATTCCCAGGGTACAAAAAACATTCAGTACTTC.